This TCR beta chain came from a study of beta chain features in type 1 diabetes. Between the trimmed V and J ends, which lost 1 base and 6 bases, there was a span of 10 bases. This CDR3 region has 14 residues. Germline CDR1 is SGHAT and CDR2 is FQNNGV. About this clone: Its cognate antigen is unknown.

Whole-study results and caveats: VDJ junctions from patients with type 1 diabetes contained fewer insertions and more deletions. Shortening that was moderate but significant affected the TCRB CDR3s of Type 1 diabetes patients in all four CD4+ subsets.

Based on CD45RO/CCR7/CD25/CD127/CD95/CD27, CD4+ regulatory, stem cell-like memory, naive and central memory cells were sorted. Investigators reverse transcribed all isolated RNA, so they sequenced expressed TCRB transcripts. Data came from immunoSEQ multiplex PCR; TCRdb stores just in-frame clones and leaves some out. The sample shows fewer than 300,000 clones, 11% of them seen only once. The receptor comes from a man aged 30-40 years with type 1 diabetes. V gene TRBV11-2 combines with J gene TRBJ2-1; D unclear. What was sequenced was naive CD4+ T cells from blood. The CDR3 DNA reads as TGTGCCAGCAGCTTAGGAGGTAGCTCCAATGAGCAGTTCTTC. It codes for CASSLGGSSNEQFF.